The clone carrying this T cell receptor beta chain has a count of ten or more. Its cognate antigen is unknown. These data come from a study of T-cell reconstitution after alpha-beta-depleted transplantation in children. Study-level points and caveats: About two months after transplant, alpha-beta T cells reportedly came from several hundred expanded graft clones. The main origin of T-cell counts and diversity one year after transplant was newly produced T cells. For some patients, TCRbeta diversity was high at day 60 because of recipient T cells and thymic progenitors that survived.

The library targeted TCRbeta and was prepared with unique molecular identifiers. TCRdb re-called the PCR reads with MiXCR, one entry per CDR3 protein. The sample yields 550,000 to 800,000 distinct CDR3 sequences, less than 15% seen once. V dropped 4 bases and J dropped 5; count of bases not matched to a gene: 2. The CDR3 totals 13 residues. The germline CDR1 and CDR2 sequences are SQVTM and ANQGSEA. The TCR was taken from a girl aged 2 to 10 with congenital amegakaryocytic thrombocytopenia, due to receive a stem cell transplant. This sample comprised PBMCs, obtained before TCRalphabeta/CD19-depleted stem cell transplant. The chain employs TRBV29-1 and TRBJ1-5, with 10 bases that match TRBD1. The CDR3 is CSVGQGADQPQHF. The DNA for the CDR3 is TGCAGCGTTGGACAGGGGGCCGATCAGCCCCAGCATTTT.